This is a list of T cell receptor beta chains from one sample in a study of T cell changes during pregnancy in multiple sclerosis. The data were produced by immunoSEQ multiplex PCR, yet TCRdb's version contains in-frame clones alone and is incomplete. The table has tens of thousands of clones, 85% to 95% seen once. The sample was CD4+ T cells from peripheral blood mononuclear cells, taken in the third trimester of pregnancy. The receptors shown here come from a female donor with multiple sclerosis, enrolled in a pregnancy study. The CDR3 runs from the conserved cysteine through the conserved F or W. A D gene is named only where the DNA matches it firmly. Some rows have no size entry. The others give once, few or many, or a class for an expanded clone.

v_call: TRBV7-2
clone_size: NA
j_call: TRBJ1-3
d_call: NA
cdr3_aa: CASSWGQFRSGNTIYF
cdr3_nt: TGTGCCAGCAGCTGGGGACAATTCCGCTCTGGAAACACCATATATTTT

v_call: TRBV28
clone_size: NA
j_call: TRBJ1-2
d_call: TRBD1
cdr3_aa: CASRRPPGQGGYGYTF
cdr3_nt: TGTGCCAGCAGACGACCCCCCGGACAGGGGGGATATGGCTACACCTTC

v_call: TRBV5-1
clone_size: NA
j_call: TRBJ2-7
d_call: TRBD1
cdr3_aa: CASSLTGTGGPQYF
cdr3_nt: TGCGCCAGCAGCCTAACCGGGACAGGGGGCCCGCAGTACTTC

v_call: TRBV18
clone_size: NA
j_call: TRBJ1-1
d_call: NA
cdr3_aa: CASSPIASITGPNTEAFF
cdr3_nt: TGTGCCAGCTCACCAATAGCTAGTATTACAGGGCCGAACACTGAAGCTTTCTTT

v_call: TRBV6-5
clone_size: NA
j_call: TRBJ2-3
d_call: NA
cdr3_aa: CASSYLRGPEKDTQYF
cdr3_nt: TGTGCCAGCAGTTATTTGCGGGGACCCGAAAAAGATACGCAGTATTTT

v_call: TRBV4-2
clone_size: NA
j_call: TRBJ2-5
d_call: TRBD2
cdr3_aa: CASSHGLGLGGEETQYF
cdr3_nt: TGTGCCAGCAGCCATGGCCTGGGACTAGGTGGGGAAGAGACCCAGTACTTC

v_call: TRBV18
clone_size: NA
j_call: TRBJ2-7
d_call: TRBD2
cdr3_aa: CASSRASGTEQYF
cdr3_nt: TGTGCCAGCTCACGGGCTAGCGGGACCGAGCAGTACTTC

v_call: TRBV7-6
clone_size: NA
j_call: TRBJ2-3
d_call: TRBD2
cdr3_aa: CASSLGTSGRTDTQYF
cdr3_nt: TGTGCCAGCAGCCTAGGGACTAGCGGGAGGACAGATACGCAGTATTTT

v_call: TRBV29-1
clone_size: NA
j_call: TRBJ1-1
d_call: NA
cdr3_aa: CSVERGGLEAFF
cdr3_nt: TGCAGCGTTGAACGCGGGGGCCTTGAAGCTTTCTTT

v_call: TRBV5-1
clone_size: NA
j_call: TRBJ1-5
d_call: TRBD1
cdr3_aa: CASKRTGGSNQPQHF
cdr3_nt: TGCGCCAGCAAAAGGACAGGGGGCTCCAATCAGCCCCAGCATTTT

v_call: TRBV28
clone_size: NA
j_call: TRBJ1-5
d_call: NA
cdr3_aa: CASRNGGGELPQHF
cdr3_nt: TGTGCCAGCAGGAACGGAGGAGGGGAGCTGCCCCAGCATTTT

v_call: TRBV4-1
clone_size: once
j_call: TRBJ2-7
d_call: NA
cdr3_aa: CASSTLEASYEQYF
cdr3_nt: TGCGCCAGCAGCACCCTAGAGGCGTCCTACGAGCAGTACTTC

v_call: TRBV7-2
clone_size: NA
j_call: TRBJ2-5
d_call: NA
cdr3_aa: CASSLVSVQPKETQYF
cdr3_nt: TGTGCCAGCAGCTTAGTATCAGTACAGCCCAAGGAGACCCAGTACTTC

v_call: TRBV7-2
clone_size: NA
j_call: TRBJ2-1
d_call: TRBD2
cdr3_aa: CASSRLLAGFDEQFF
cdr3_nt: TGTGCCAGCAGCCGACTATTAGCGGGATTCGATGAGCAGTTCTTC

v_call: TRBV19
clone_size: NA
j_call: TRBJ1-3
d_call: NA
cdr3_aa: CASSGNTIYF
cdr3_nt: TGTGCCAGTTCAGGAAACACCATATATTTT

v_call: TRBV7-8
clone_size: NA
j_call: TRBJ2-2
d_call: TRBD1
cdr3_aa: CASSPSGTGGLRELFF
cdr3_nt: TGTGCCAGCAGCCCTTCGGGGACAGGGGGTTTGAGGGAGCTGTTTTTT

v_call: TRBV21-1
clone_size: NA
j_call: TRBJ2-7
d_call: NA
cdr3_aa: CASSGGLAVNRSYEQYF
cdr3_nt: TGTGCCAGCAGCGGGGGACTAGCGGTGAATAGGTCCTACGAGCAGTACTTC

v_call: TRBV28
clone_size: NA
j_call: TRBJ1-2
d_call: TRBD1
cdr3_aa: CASKLSGQGKFGYTF
cdr3_nt: TGTGCCAGCAAACTATCTGGACAGGGTAAATTTGGCTACACCTTC

v_call: TRBV7-3
clone_size: NA
j_call: TRBJ1-2
d_call: TRBD1
cdr3_aa: CASSLGGPLDRGYGYTF
cdr3_nt: TGTGCCAGCAGCTTAGGTGGTCCGCTAGACAGGGGCTATGGCTACACCTTC

v_call: TRBV19
clone_size: NA
j_call: TRBJ2-1
d_call: TRBD2
cdr3_aa: CASSVRIAGGRNEQFF
cdr3_nt: TGTGCCAGTAGTGTCCGGATAGCGGGGGGGAGGAATGAGCAGTTCTTC

v_call: TRBV28
clone_size: NA
j_call: TRBJ2-5
d_call: TRBD2
cdr3_aa: CASSPPEGGTETQYF
cdr3_nt: TGTGCCAGCAGTCCCCCCGAGGGAGGGACAGAGACCCAGTACTTC

v_call: TRBV28
clone_size: NA
j_call: TRBJ2-7
d_call: TRBD2
cdr3_aa: CASTLGGRAYEQYF
cdr3_nt: TGTGCCAGCACCTTGGGCGGGAGGGCGTACGAGCAGTACTTC

v_call: TRBV14
clone_size: NA
j_call: TRBJ2-7
d_call: NA
cdr3_aa: CASSQGLERNEQYF
cdr3_nt: TGTGCCAGCAGCCAAGGACTGGAGAGGAACGAGCAGTACTTC

v_call: TRBV2
clone_size: NA
j_call: TRBJ1-5
d_call: NA
cdr3_aa: CASSEVGAANQPQHF
cdr3_nt: TGTGCCAGCAGTGAAGTGGGGGCAGCAAATCAGCCCCAGCATTTT

v_call: TRBV28
clone_size: NA
j_call: TRBJ2-3
d_call: NA
cdr3_aa: CASNVGGTDTQYF
cdr3_nt: TGTGCCAGCAACGTCGGCGGAACAGATACGCAGTATTTT

v_call: TRBV29-1
clone_size: NA
j_call: TRBJ2-7
d_call: NA
cdr3_aa: CSVEGVSGYEQYF
cdr3_nt: TGCAGCGTTGAAGGGGTTAGCGGCTACGAGCAGTACTTC

v_call: TRBV2
clone_size: NA
j_call: TRBJ1-4
d_call: NA
cdr3_aa: CASRRGRDEKLFF
cdr3_nt: TGTGCCAGCAGACGCGGGAGGGATGAAAAACTGTTTTTT

v_call: TRBV19
clone_size: NA
j_call: TRBJ2-7
d_call: NA
cdr3_aa: CASSIGVNRYEQYF
cdr3_nt: TGTGCCAGTAGTATCGGGGTAAATCGTTACGAGCAGTACTTC

v_call: TRBV2
clone_size: NA
j_call: TRBJ2-5
d_call: TRBD1
cdr3_aa: CASKLDRGLWETQYF
cdr3_nt: TGTGCCAGCAAACTCGACAGGGGGCTTTGGGAGACCCAGTACTTC

v_call: TRBV9
clone_size: NA
j_call: TRBJ2-1
d_call: NA
cdr3_aa: CASSPTGLSLSDEQFF
cdr3_nt: TGTGCCAGCAGTCCAACGGGACTGTCCCTGTCCGATGAGCAGTTCTTC

v_call: TRBV2
clone_size: NA
j_call: TRBJ2-3
d_call: TRBD2
cdr3_aa: CAIAKSGRDDTQYF
cdr3_nt: TGTGCCATCGCCAAAAGCGGGAGGGACGATACGCAGTATTTT

v_call: TRBV19
clone_size: few
j_call: TRBJ2-1
d_call: TRBD1
cdr3_aa: CASTPDRGIYNEQFF
cdr3_nt: TGTGCCAGTACCCCGGACAGGGGGATCTACAATGAGCAGTTCTTC

v_call: TRBV27
clone_size: NA
j_call: TRBJ2-7
d_call: NA
cdr3_aa: CASYRVPHEQYF
cdr3_nt: TGTGCCAGTTACAGGGTGCCCCACGAGCAGTACTTC

v_call: TRBV18
clone_size: NA
j_call: TRBJ2-7
d_call: TRBD1
cdr3_aa: CASASGTGGYEQYF
cdr3_nt: TGTGCCAGCGCTTCCGGGACAGGGGGATACGAGCAGTACTTC

v_call: TRBV7-9
clone_size: NA
j_call: TRBJ2-7
d_call: TRBD1
cdr3_aa: CASSRQGASYEQYF
cdr3_nt: TGTGCCAGCAGTAGACAGGGTGCCTCCTACGAGCAGTACTTC

v_call: TRBV5-4
clone_size: NA
j_call: TRBJ2-1
d_call: NA
cdr3_aa: CASSLESGNEQFF
cdr3_nt: TGTGCCAGCAGCTTGGAAAGCGGGAATGAGCAGTTCTTC

v_call: TRBV28
clone_size: NA
j_call: TRBJ2-1
d_call: NA
cdr3_aa: CASSEAGRVYNEQFF
cdr3_nt: TGTGCCAGCAGTGAGGCCGGCAGGGTGTACAATGAGCAGTTCTTC

v_call: TRBV9
clone_size: NA
j_call: TRBJ2-3
d_call: TRBD1
cdr3_aa: CASSGLGGPTDTQYF
cdr3_nt: TGTGCCAGCAGCGGCCTAGGGGGCCCCACAGATACGCAGTATTTT

v_call: TRBV15
clone_size: NA
j_call: TRBJ1-3
d_call: NA
cdr3_aa: CATSREGGMNLGDTIYF
cdr3_nt: TGTGCCACCAGCAGAGAGGGAGGGATGAACCTTGGGGACACCATATATTTT

v_call: TRBV27
clone_size: NA
j_call: TRBJ1-2
d_call: NA
cdr3_aa: CASRRTAGFYGYTF
cdr3_nt: TGTGCCAGCAGAAGGACAGCCGGATTCTATGGCTACACCTTC

v_call: TRBV30
clone_size: few
j_call: TRBJ1-2
d_call: TRBD1
cdr3_aa: CAWSVSGDRGYTF
cdr3_nt: TGTGCCTGGAGTGTAAGCGGGGACAGGGGCTACACCTTC

v_call: TRBV19
clone_size: NA
j_call: TRBJ1-2
d_call: NA
cdr3_aa: CASSVSTGGYTF
cdr3_nt: TGTGCCAGTAGTGTATCGACGGGTGGCTACACCTTC

v_call: TRBV5-6
clone_size: NA
j_call: TRBJ2-6
d_call: NA
cdr3_aa: CASSWRAGANVLTF
cdr3_nt: TGTGCCAGCAGCTGGAGGGCTGGGGCCAACGTCCTGACTTTC

v_call: TRBV5-1
clone_size: once
j_call: TRBJ2-4
d_call: TRBD1
cdr3_aa: CASSLGSTGAELAKNIQYF
cdr3_nt: TGCGCCAGCAGCTTGGGGTCGACAGGGGCTGAGCTAGCCAAAAACATTCAGTACTTC

v_call: TRBV5-6
clone_size: NA
j_call: TRBJ2-1
d_call: NA
cdr3_aa: CASSLPVALNEQFF
cdr3_nt: TGTGCCAGCAGCTTGCCGGTCGCCCTGAATGAGCAGTTCTTC

v_call: TRBV14
clone_size: NA
j_call: TRBJ2-3
d_call: TRBD2
cdr3_aa: CASSQDLAGSTDTQYF
cdr3_nt: TGTGCCAGCAGCCAAGACCTAGCGGGAAGCACAGATACGCAGTATTTT